Listed here are 31 T cell receptor beta chains from one sample, sequenced in a study of cytomegalovirus exposure and HLA in healthy donors. With 60 Vbeta and 13 Jbeta primers, the PCR was carried out. TCRdb keeps only in-frame clones here, not all; method: immunoSEQ multiplex PCR. The data hold 150,000 to 190,000 clones, with less than 85% observed a single time. The sample consisted of PBMCs. These receptors were taken from a woman between 45 and 65 years old in good health and CMV-seropositive.

The V gene is TRBV6-6, the J gene TRBJ2-2, with 12 bases lining up with TRBD2. The length of the CDR3 is 16 residues. The junction had 6 bases not matched to a gene; V was cut back by 7 bases and J by 3 bases. Germline CDR1 MNHNY, CDR2 SVGAGI (reference sequence). The CDR3 DNA reads TGTGCCAGCATAGCTAGCGGGGGGGCACACACCGGGGAGCTGTTTTTT. This codes for CASIASGGAHTGELFF.

The chain uses TRBV20-1 and TRBJ1-1; D is uncertain. The V gene's germline CDR1 is DFQATT and CDR2 SNEGSKA (reference sequence). V was cut by 3 bases and J by 5 bases, with 7 bases left in between. The CDR3 has 11 residues. The CDR3 DNA is TGCAGTGCTAGCAGGAAAACTGAAGCTTTCTTT. This sequence encodes CSASRKTEAFF.

The rearrangement uses TRBV19 and TRBJ1-1, with D perhaps TRBD1 (6 bases). CDR1 is LNHDA and CDR2 is SQIVND in the germline V gene (reference sequence). There are 12 residues in the CDR3. V lost 7 bases and J lost 11, with 17 bases in between. Written as DNA, the CDR3 is TGTGCCAGTAATTCCAACAGGGAGAGTGCTTTCTTT. Amino acid sequence: CASNSNRESAFF. Full variable domain (outside the CDR3, taken from reference TRBV19 and TRBJ1-1): DGGITQSPKYLFRKEGQNVTLSCEQNLNHDAMYWYRQDPGQGLRLIYYSQIVNDFQKGDIAEGYSVSREKKESFPLTVTSAQKNPTAFYLCASNSNRESAFFGQGTRLTVV.

The genes are TRBV28 and TRBJ2-7, with 8 bases lining up with TRBD1. The germline V gene has CDR1 MDHEN and CDR2 SYDVKM. The CDR3 sequence is 13 residues long. With V trimmed by 7 bases and J by 2 bases, 4 bases remained unmatched. CDR3 protein: CASTRDRPYEQYF. The CDR3 nucleotides are TGTGCCAGCACAAGGGACAGGCCCTACGAGCAGTACTTC.

The chain joins TRBV4-3 to TRBJ1-2, with 10 bases fitting TRBD1. CDR1 is LGHNA and CDR2 is YSLEER in the germline V gene. Trimming took 0 bases from V and 8 from J; bases not matched to a gene: 12. CDR3 length: 17 amino acids. The CDR3 sequence is CASSQDRGTGDGGGYTF. The CDR3 DNA reads TGCGCCAGCAGCCAAGATCGCGGGACAGGGGATGGTGGCGGCTACACCTTC.

Turning to this clone: The identical CDR3 is also encoded by other nucleotide sequences in the sample. The rearrangement joins TRBV30 to TRBJ2-1; maybe TRBD1 (6 bases). CDR1 is GTSNPN and CDR2 is SVGIG in the germline V gene (reference sequence). Trimming removed 0 bases at V and 0 bases at J, with 6 bases between. The CDR3 length is 14 residues. The CDR3 DNA reads as TGTGCCTGGAGTGTAGGGGGCTCCTACAATGAGCAGTTCTTC. Amino acids: CAWSVGGSYNEQFF.

V and J are TRBV23-1 and TRBJ2-3; 8 nucleotides align to TRBD1. TRBV23-1 is reported as an ORF; its role is uncertain. The V gene end was trimmed by 4 bases and the J gene end by 3 bases; junction bases not matched to a gene: 12. The CDR3 has 17 amino acids. Here the CDR3 DNA reads TGCGCCAGCAGTCGAAAGACTGGACAGGGTAGGACAGATACGCAGTATTTT. Its protein product is CASSRKTGQGRTDTQYF.

V and J are TRBV29-1 and TRBJ2-3; 8 bases match TRBD2. Germline assignment: CDR1 SQVTM and CDR2 ANQGSEA. The CDR3 extends over 14 amino acids. The trim removed 7 bases at V and 5 bases at J, leaving 11 bases unmatched. The CDR3 is CSADGTRGRDTQYF. The DNA for the CDR3 is TGCAGCGCAGACGGGACTAGGGGAAGAGATACGCAGTATTTT.

This clone came up a few times. The V call is TRBV7-9, the J call TRBJ1-6; D is uncertain. The CDR3 runs 16 residues. Trimming cost V 5 bases and J 6 bases, with 17 bases left between them. The V gene's germline CDR1 is SEHNR and CDR2 FQNEAQ (reference sequence). CDR3 sequence reads: CASSGSQRGSNSPLHF. The CDR3 bases are TGTGCCAGCAGCGGTAGTCAAAGAGGGTCTAATTCACCCCTCCACTTT.

The chain recombines TRBV9 with TRBJ2-7, with TRBD2 identical over 7 bases. V lost 4 bases and J lost 3; bases outside the gene matches: 10. Per the germline V gene, CDR1 is SGDLS and CDR2 is YYNGEE. This CDR3 comprises 15 residues. CDR3: CASSPYMGGDYEQYF. As DNA, the CDR3 is TGTGCCAGCAGCCCGTACATGGGGGGGGACTACGAGCAGTACTTC.

This CDR3 is CASSPPGGYGYTF. DNA of the CDR3: TGTGCCAGCAGCCCCCCAGGGGGCTATGGCTACACCTTC. The chain carries TRBV5-6 and TRBJ1-2; TRBD1 matches at 7 bases. The CDR3 has 13 amino acids. Germline V CDR1 and CDR2: SGHDT, YYEEEE. V dropped 4 bases and J dropped 4; count of bases not matched to a gene: 4. The full variable domain, with the rest looked up from reference TRBV5-6 and TRBJ1-2, is DAGVTQSPTHLIKTRGQQVTLRCSPKSGHDTVSWYQQALGQGPQFIFQYYEEEERQRGNFPDRFSGHQFPNYSSELNVNALLLGDSALYLCASSPPGGYGYTFGSGTRLTVV.

CDR3 sequence (DNA): TGTGCCAGCAGCGCGGGACCGAGTAATGAAAAACTGTTTTTT. Its protein is CASSAGPSNEKLFF. The chain recombines TRBV7-2 with TRBJ1-4; D possibly corresponds to TRBD1 (5 bases). Trimming stripped 5 bases from V and 4 bases from J, with 11 bases between. The CDR3 has 14 amino acids. Germline V gene sequence: CDR1 SGHTA, CDR2 FQGNSA.

In its sample, this clone was seen a few times. The chain carries TRBV19 and TRBJ2-3, with a possible D match to TRBD2 (5 bases). There are 16 residues in the CDR3. Germline V gene lookup returns CDR1 LNHDA and CDR2 SQIVND (reference sequence). Trimming took 3 bases from V and 0 from J, leaving 13 bases between them. The CDR3 region is CASSMGGRASTDTQYF. CDR3 DNA: TGTGCCAGTAGTATGGGTGGGCGGGCTAGCACAGATACGCAGTATTTT.

The chain recombines TRBV2 with TRBJ2-3; D gene uncertain. Trimming cost V 8 bases and J 0 bases, with 18 bases left between them. CDR1 SNHLY and CDR2 FYNNEI come from the germline V gene. This CDR3 has 16 residues. CDR3 region: CASGSARLESTDTQYF. CDR3 DNA sequence: TGTGCCAGCGGCAGCGCCAGACTGGAAAGCACAGATACGCAGTATTTT.

The chain employs TRBV7-9 and TRBJ2-7, with a tentative D call TRBD1 (6 bases). This CDR3 comprises 12 residues. V lost 6 bases to trimming and J lost 4 bases, with 10 bases between them. The V gene's germline CDR1 is SEHNR and CDR2 FQNEAQ (reference sequence). The CDR3 reads CASSQQGYEQYF. The DNA for the CDR3 is TGTGCCAGCAGTCAACAGGGTTACGAGCAGTACTTC. The full variable domain, rest sourced from reference TRBV7-9 and TRBJ2-7, is DTGVSQNPRHKITKRGQNVTFRCDPISEHNRLYWYRQTLGQGPEFLTYFQNEAQLEKSRLLSDRFSAERPKGSFSTLEIQRTEQGDSAMYLCASSQQGYEQYFGPGTRLTVT.

The chain carries TRBV5-1 and TRBJ2-3; no clear D gene. The germline V gene encodes CDR1 SGHRS and CDR2 YFSETQ. This CDR3 has 15 residues. The germline V and J ends were trimmed by 2 bases and 0 bases, with 10 bases remaining between them. CDR3 bases: TGCGCCAGCAGCTTAATGCCCACTAGCACAGATACGCAGTATTTT. It encodes CASSLMPTSTDTQYF.

J is TRBJ2-1 and V is TRBV2, with 11 nucleotides matching TRBD2. V shed 7 bases, J shed 16 bases, and the junction held 12 bases outside the gene matches. This CDR3 has 13 amino acids. Germline V lookup: CDR1 SNHLY, CDR2 FYNNEI. Here the CDR3 DNA reads TGTGCCAGCATCCTCACTAGCGGGGGAGCCCCATTCTTC. Protein product: CASILTSGGAPFF.

J is TRBJ2-7 and V is TRBV6-1; D possibly corresponds to TRBD1 (6 bases). CDR1 and CDR2 from the germline V gene are MNHNS and SASEGT. Trimming left V 2 bases short and J 12 bases short, with 11 bases between. The CDR3 loop spans 11 amino acids. The CDR3 DNA reads as TGTGCCAGCAGTGAAAAAACAGGGCCGTACTTC. This gives the protein CASSEKTGPYF.

The chain combines TRBV19 with TRBJ2-1; the D gene is possibly TRBD2 (6 bases). Germline lookup yields CDR1 LNHDA and CDR2 SQIVND (reference sequence). Trimming took off 6 bases at V and 7 bases at J, with 22 bases between the two ends. The CDR3 runs to 16 residues. Here the CDR3 reads CASSPGGGLLGNEQFF. The CDR3 bases are TGTGCCAGTAGCCCTGGTGGGGGGTTACTAGGTAATGAGCAGTTCTTC.

The V and J genes are TRBV7-6 and TRBJ2-7; no clear D. This CDR3 has 13 amino acids. Germline CDR1 SGHVS, CDR2 FNYEAQ. V lost 5 bases to trimming and J lost 2 bases, with 10 bases between them. The CDR3 spells CASSRSHTYEQYF. Here the CDR3 DNA reads TGTGCCAGCAGCCGAAGCCATACCTACGAGCAGTACTTC.

The CDR3 spells CASPPSGSDEQYF. CDR3 sequence (DNA): TGTGCCAGCCCCCCCTCAGGTTCGGACGAGCAGTACTTC. The chain uses TRBV27 and TRBJ2-7; D ambiguous. Germline CDR1 reads MNHEY; CDR2 reads SMNVEV (reference sequence). V shed 8 bases and J shed 5 bases, with 16 bases lying between them. The CDR3 extends over 13 amino acids.

The rearrangement joins TRBV2 to TRBJ2-2, with a weak D call TRBD1 (5 bases). Trimming stripped 6 bases from V and 0 bases from J, with 8 bases between. Per germline, CDR1 SNHLY and CDR2 FYNNEI. This CDR3 is built from 14 residues. CDR3 bases: TGTGCCAGCAGAGACAGCTCGAACACCGGGGAGCTGTTTTTT. As protein: CASRDSSNTGELFF.

The V gene is TRBV5-1, the J gene TRBJ2-5; 9 bases line up with TRBD1. The J call may not be correct, given that the DNA end is closer to TRBJ2-7. Germline CDR1 is SGHRS and CDR2 is YFSETQ. The CDR3 is 14 residues long. The CDR3 sequence: CASSLDRGLYEQYF. In nucleotides, the CDR3 is TGCGCCAGCAGCTTGGACAGGGGGCTTTACGAGCAGTACTTC.

This clone was seen a single time. This chain uses TRBV14 with TRBJ2-3; 9 bases are shared with TRBD2. This CDR3 spans 15 amino acids. V was clipped by 2 bases and J by 3 bases; unmatched bases: 3. Germline V gene lookup returns CDR1 SGHDN and CDR2 FVKESK. The CDR3 sequence: CASSQSGGKTDTQYF. In DNA form, the CDR3 reads TGTGCCAGCAGCCAAAGCGGGGGGAAAACAGATACGCAGTATTTT.

The chain employs TRBV19 and TRBJ2-3; 8 bases map to TRBD2. Unmatched junction bases numbered 6, after V lost 6 bases and J lost 1 base. This CDR3 has 15 residues. CDR1 is LNHDA, CDR2 SQIVND, per germline (reference sequence). CDR3: CASRVSGVGTDTQYF. CDR3 nucleotide sequence: TGTGCCAGTAGGGTTAGCGGGGTCGGCACAGATACGCAGTATTTT.

This chain uses TRBV11-2 with TRBJ2-7; TRBD1 agrees at 7 bases. Trimming at V came to 7 bases and at J to 5 bases, leaving 11 bases not matched to a gene. CDR1 is SGHAT, CDR2 FQNNGV, per germline. The CDR3 covers 14 residues. The DNA for the CDR3 is TGTGCCAGCACCCGACAGGGTGGGGGCGACGAGCAGTACTTC. Protein: CASTRQGGGDEQYF.

The J gene is TRBJ2-2, the V gene TRBV4-1; D is ambiguous. This CDR3 is built from 14 residues. Germline V CDR1 and CDR2: MGHRA, YSYEKL. The V and J ends lost 4 bases and 1 base respectively, with 7 bases between them. The CDR3 coding sequence is TGCGCCAGCAGCCCAAGCCGGAACACCGGGGAGCTGTTTTTT. The encoded protein is CASSPSRNTGELFF.

This clone was observed a few times. V usage is TRBV27 and J usage is TRBJ2-6; TRBD1 agrees at 8 bases. CDR1 and CDR2 (germline): MNHEY, SMNVEV (reference sequence). The CDR3 extends over 18 amino acids. The trim removed 2 bases at V and 2 bases at J, leaving 8 bases unmatched. This CDR3 is CASSLRTGRGPGANVLTF. DNA for the CDR3: TGTGCCAGCAGTTTACGGACAGGGAGAGGACCTGGGGCCAACGTCCTGACTTTC.

V usage is TRBV5-1 and J usage is TRBJ1-3, with 7 bases matching TRBD1. With V trimmed by 2 bases and J by 2 bases, 4 bases remained unmatched. CDR1 and CDR2 (germline): SGHRS, YFSETQ. This CDR3 contains 15 residues. The CDR3 nucleotides read TGCGCCAGCAGCTTCGGGGACAGCACTGGAAACACCATATATTTT. Its translation is CASSFGDSTGNTIYF.

This clone has a handful of counts. The DNA for the CDR3 is TGTGCCAGCAGTGACCCCCCAGCGGGGGGGAGGGGAAACAATGAGCAGTTCTTC. Translating gives CASSDPPAGGRGNNEQFF. The V gene is TRBV9, the J gene TRBJ2-1; 10 nucleotides agree with TRBD2. The germline V gene encodes CDR1 SGDLS and CDR2 YYNGEE. V was clipped by 5 bases and J by 5 bases; unmatched bases: 16. The CDR3 is 18 residues long.

This clone was counted a few times. The chain carries TRBV11-1 and TRBJ2-5; 8 positions agree with TRBD1. TRBJ2-7 explains the end of the DNA better; the J call may be wrong. CDR3 length equals 14 residues. CDR1 is SGHAT and CDR2 is FQDESV in the germline V gene (reference sequence). The chain's CDR3 is CASSFPGQVGEQYF. DNA for the CDR3: TGTGCCAGCAGCTTCCCGGGACAGGTAGGCGAGCAGTACTTC.